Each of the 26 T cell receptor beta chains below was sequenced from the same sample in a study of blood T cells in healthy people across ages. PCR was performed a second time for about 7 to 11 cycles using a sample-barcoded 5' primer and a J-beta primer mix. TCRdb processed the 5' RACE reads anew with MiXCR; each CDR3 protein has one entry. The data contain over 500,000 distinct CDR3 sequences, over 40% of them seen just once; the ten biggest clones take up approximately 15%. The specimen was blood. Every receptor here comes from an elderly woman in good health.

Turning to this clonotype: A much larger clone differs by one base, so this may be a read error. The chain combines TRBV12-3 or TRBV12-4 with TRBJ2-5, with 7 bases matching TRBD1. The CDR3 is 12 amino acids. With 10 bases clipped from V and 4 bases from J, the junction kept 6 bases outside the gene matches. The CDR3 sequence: CANNRDRETQYF. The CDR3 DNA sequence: TGTGCCAACAATCGGGACAGAGAGACCCAGTACTTC.

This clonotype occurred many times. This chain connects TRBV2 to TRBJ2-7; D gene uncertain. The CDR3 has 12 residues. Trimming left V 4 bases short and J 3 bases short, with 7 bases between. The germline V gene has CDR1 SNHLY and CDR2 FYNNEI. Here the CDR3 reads CASSGEGYEQYF. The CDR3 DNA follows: TGTGCCAGCAGTGGGGAAGGCTACGAGCAGTACTTC.

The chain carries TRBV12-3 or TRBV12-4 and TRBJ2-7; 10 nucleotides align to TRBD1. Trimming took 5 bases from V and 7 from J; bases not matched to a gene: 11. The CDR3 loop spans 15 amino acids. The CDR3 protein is CASSPGGQGHNEQYF. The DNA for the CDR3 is TGTGCCAGCAGTCCAGGGGGACAGGGGCACAATGAGCAGTACTTC.

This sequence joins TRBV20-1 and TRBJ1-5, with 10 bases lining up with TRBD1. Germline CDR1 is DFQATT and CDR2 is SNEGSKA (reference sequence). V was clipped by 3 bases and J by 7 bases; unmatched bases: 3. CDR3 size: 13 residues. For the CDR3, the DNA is TGCAGTGCTAGTGGGACAGGGGCCCAGCCCCAGCATTTT. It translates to CSASGTGAQPQHF.

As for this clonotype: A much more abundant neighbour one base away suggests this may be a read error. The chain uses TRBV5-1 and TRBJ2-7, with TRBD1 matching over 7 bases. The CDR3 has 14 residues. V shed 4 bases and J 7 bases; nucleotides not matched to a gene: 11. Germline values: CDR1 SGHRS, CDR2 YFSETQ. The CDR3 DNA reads TGCGCCAGCAGCCCGGGACAGACCTACAATGAGCAGTACTTC. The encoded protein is CASSPGQTYNEQYF.

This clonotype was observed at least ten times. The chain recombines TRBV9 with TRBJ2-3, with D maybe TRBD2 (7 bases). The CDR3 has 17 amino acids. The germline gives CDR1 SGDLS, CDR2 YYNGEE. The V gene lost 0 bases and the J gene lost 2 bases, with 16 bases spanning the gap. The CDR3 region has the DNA TGTGCCAGCAGCGTAGAGGGAGGGGACACTTTCACAGATACGCAGTATTTT. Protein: CASSVEGGDTFTDTQYF.

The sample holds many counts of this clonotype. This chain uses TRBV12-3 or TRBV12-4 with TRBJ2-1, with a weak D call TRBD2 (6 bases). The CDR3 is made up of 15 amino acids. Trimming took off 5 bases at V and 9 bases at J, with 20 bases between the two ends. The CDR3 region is CASSPWTTHAGEQFF. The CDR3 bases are TGTGCCAGCAGTCCCTGGACTACCCACGCGGGTGAGCAGTTCTTC.

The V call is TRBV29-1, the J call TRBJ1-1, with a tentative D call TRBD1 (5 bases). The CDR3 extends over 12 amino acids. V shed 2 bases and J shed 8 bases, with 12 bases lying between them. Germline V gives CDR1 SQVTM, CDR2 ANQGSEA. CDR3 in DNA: TGCAGCGTTGAACCCCAAGGGGTAGAAGCTTTCTTT. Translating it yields CSVEPQGVEAFF.

The CDR3 here is CSVSTGPHTGANVLTF. In DNA form, the CDR3 reads TGCAGCGTTTCGACAGGGCCTCATACTGGGGCCAACGTCCTGACTTTC. The J gene is TRBJ2-6, the V gene TRBV29-1; 7 bases fit TRBD1. This CDR3 is built from 16 residues. V lost 5 bases to trimming and J lost 2 bases; unmatched junction nucleotides: 9. Germline V gene data show CDR1 as SQVTM and CDR2 as ANQGSEA.

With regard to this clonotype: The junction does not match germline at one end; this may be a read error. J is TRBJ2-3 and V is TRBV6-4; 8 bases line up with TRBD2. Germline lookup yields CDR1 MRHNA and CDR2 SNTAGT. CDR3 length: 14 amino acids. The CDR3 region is CTSSDGGGTDTQYF. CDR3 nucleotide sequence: TGTACCAGCAGTGACGGGGGGGGCACAGATACGCAGTATTTT.

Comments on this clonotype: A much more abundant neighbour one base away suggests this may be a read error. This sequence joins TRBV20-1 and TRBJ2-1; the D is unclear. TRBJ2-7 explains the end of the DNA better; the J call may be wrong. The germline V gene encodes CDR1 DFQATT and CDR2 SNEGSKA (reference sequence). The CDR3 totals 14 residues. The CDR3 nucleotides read TGCAGTGCTAGAGGCTCGACGAGATACAATGAGCAGTACTTC. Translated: CSARGSTRYNEQYF.

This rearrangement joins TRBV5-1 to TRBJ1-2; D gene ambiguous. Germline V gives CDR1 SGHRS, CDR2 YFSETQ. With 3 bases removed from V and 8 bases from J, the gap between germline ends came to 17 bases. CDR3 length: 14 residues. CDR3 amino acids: CASSSGSDPIGYTF. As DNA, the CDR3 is TGCGCCAGCAGCTCAGGCAGTGACCCGATCGGCTACACCTTC.

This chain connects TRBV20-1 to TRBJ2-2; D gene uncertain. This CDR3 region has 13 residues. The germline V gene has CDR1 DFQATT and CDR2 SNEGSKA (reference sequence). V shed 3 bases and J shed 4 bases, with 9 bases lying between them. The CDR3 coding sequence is TGCAGTGCTAGGCAGAGTGGCACCGGGGAGCTGTTTTTT. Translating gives CSARQSGTGELFF.

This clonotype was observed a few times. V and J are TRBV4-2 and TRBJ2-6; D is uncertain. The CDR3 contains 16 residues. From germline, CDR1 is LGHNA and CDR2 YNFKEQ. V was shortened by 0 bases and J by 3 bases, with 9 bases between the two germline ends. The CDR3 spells CASSQDTAIGANVLTF. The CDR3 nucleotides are TGTGCCAGCAGCCAAGATACCGCCATTGGGGCCAACGTCCTGACTTTC.

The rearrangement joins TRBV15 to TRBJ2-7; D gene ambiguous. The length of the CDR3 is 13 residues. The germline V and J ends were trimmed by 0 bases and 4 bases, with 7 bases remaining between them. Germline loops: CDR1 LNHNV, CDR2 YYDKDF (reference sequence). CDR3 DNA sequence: TGTGCCACCAGCAGAGACCCGAAGTACGAGCAGTACTTC. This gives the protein CATSRDPKYEQYF. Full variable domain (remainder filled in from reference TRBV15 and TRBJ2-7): DAMVIQNPRYQVTQFGKPVTLSCSQTLNHNVMYWYQQKSSQAPKLLFHYYDKDFNNEADTPDNFQSRRPNTSFCFLDIRSPGLGDTAMYLCATSRDPKYEQYFGPGTRLTVT.

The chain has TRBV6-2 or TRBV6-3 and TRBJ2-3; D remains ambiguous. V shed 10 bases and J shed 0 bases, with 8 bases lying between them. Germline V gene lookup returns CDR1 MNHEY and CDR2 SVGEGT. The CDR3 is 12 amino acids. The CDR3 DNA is TGTGCCACCAAGACCAGCACAGATACGCAGTATTTT. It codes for CATKTSTDTQYF.

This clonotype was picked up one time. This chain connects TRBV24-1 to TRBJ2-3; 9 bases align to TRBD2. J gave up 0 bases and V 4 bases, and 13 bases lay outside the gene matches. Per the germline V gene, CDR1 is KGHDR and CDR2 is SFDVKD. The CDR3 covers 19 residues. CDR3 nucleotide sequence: TGTGCCACCAGTGACCCCAGCGGGGGGATGGGACGGAGCACAGATACGCAGTATTTT. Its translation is CATSDPSGGMGRSTDTQYF.

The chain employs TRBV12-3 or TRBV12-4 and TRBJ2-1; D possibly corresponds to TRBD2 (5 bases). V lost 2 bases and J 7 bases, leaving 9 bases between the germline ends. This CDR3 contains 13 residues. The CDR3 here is CASSLYRGNEQFF. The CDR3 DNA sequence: TGTGCCAGCAGTTTATACCGAGGGAATGAGCAGTTCTTC.

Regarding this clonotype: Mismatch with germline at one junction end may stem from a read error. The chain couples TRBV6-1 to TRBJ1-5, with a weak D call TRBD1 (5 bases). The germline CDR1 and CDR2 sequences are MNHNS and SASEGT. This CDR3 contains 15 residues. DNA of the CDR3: TGTGCCAGCAGTGAAGAAAGGGGCCACAATCGGCCCCAGCATTTT. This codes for CASSEERGHNRPQHF.

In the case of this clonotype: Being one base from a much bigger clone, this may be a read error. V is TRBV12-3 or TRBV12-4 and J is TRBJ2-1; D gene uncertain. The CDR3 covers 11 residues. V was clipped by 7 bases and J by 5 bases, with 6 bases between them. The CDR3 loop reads CASTEHNEQFF. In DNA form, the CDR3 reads TGTGCCAGCACAGAGCACAATGAGCAGTTCTTC.

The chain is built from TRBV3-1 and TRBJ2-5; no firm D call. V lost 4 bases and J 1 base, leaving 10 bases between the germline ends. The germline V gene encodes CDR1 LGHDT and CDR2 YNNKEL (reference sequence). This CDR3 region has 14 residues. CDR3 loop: CASSPPPSQETQYF. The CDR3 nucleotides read TGTGCCAGCAGCCCCCCACCATCCCAAGAGACCCAGTACTTC.

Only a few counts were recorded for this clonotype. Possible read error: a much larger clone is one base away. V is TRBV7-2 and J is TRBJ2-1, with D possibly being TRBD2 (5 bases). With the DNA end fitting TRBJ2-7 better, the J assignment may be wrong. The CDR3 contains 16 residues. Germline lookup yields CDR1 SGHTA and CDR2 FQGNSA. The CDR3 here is CASSPHLGSSYNEQYF. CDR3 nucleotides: TGTGCCAGCAGCCCACACCTTGGGAGCTCCTACAATGAGCAGTACTTC.

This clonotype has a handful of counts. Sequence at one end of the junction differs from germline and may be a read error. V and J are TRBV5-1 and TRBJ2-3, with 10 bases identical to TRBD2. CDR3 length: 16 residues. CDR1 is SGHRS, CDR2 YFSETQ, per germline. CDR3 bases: TGCGCCGGCAGCCGGCTAGCGGGGGAACCACAAGATACGCAGTATTTT. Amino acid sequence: CAGSRLAGEPQDTQYF.

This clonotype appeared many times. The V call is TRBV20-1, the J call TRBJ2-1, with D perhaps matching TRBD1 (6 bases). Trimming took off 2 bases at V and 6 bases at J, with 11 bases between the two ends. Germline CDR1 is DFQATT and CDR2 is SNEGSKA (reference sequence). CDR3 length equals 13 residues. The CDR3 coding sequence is TGCAGTGCTAGAAGGGACACCAGCAATGAGCAGTTCTTC. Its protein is CSARRDTSNEQFF.

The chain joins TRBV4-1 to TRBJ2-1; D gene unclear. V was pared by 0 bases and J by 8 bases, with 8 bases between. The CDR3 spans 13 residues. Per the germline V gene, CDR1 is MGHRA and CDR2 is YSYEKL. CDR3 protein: CASSQEIGYEQFF. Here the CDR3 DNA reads TGCGCCAGCAGCCAAGAGATAGGCTATGAGCAGTTCTTC.

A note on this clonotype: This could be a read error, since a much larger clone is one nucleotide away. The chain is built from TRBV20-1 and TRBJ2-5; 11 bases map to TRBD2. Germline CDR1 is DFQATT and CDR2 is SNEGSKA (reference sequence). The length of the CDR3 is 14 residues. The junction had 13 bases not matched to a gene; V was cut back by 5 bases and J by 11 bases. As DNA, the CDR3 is TGCAGTGCTTGTCTAGCGGGGGGCTCCAATGAGCAGTACTTC. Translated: CSACLAGGSNEQYF.